This entry lists 2 T cell receptor beta chains sequenced from one sample in a study of T cell repertoires in cytomegalovirus infection. These receptors are not linked to any known antigen. A single record per CDR3 protein comes from TCRdb applying MiXCR to the reads. The top ten hold about 37% of the sample, which has 100,000 to 150,000 distinct CDR3 sequences, 20% to 30% seen once. Sequencing was done on a sample of PBMCs, sequenced either directly or after in vitro stimulation (not recorded which). The receptors were gathered from a human donor in good health (CMV status not recorded). Some clones in this sample may be carry-over from other donors' samples.

This clonotype came up many times. The gene calls are TRBV6-2 or TRBV6-3 and TRBJ2-1; 9 bases are shared with TRBD1. J was trimmed by 3 bases and V by 2 bases; bases with no gene match: 11. Germline lookup yields CDR1 MNHEY and CDR2 SVGEGT. The CDR3 runs 18 residues. The CDR3 sequence: CASSYPGQGTIIYNEQFF. The DNA of the CDR3 is TGTGCCAGCAGTTACCCAGGACAGGGGACGATAATCTACAATGAGCAGTTCTTC.

This clonotype was detected ten times or more. The rearrangement joins TRBV7-2 to TRBJ1-2, with D hard to call. This CDR3 is 15 amino acids long. V lost 6 bases to trimming and J lost 4 bases, with 18 bases between them. Germline assignment: CDR1 SGHTA and CDR2 FQGNSA. CDR3 sequence: CASRLGREAVYGYTF. CDR3 in DNA: TGTGCCAGCAGACTTGGACGGGAGGCGGTCTATGGCTACACCTTC.